This paragraph reports one TCR beta chain. Its antigen is as yet unknown. Germline V CDR1 and CDR2: SEHNR, FQNEAQ (reference sequence). This CDR3 region has 14 residues. V was pared by 5 bases and J by 9 bases, with 5 bases of the junction left unmatched. The entry originates in a study of T cell responses to AZD1222 COVID-19 vaccine. General study findings and limits: Donors, mostly white British, included more females; clonal diversity was possibly underestimated. Two AZD1222 doses significantly raised spike-specific TCR breadth and depth over controls. Spike-wide vaccine-associated CD4 TCRs dominated at 160-218 and 743-854.

Sequencing used immunoSEQ multiplex PCR; TCRdb keeps in-frame clones, though not all of them. Of 150,000 to 200,000 clones listed, roughly 94% were seen once; the top ten hold about 1.1%. V usage is TRBV7-9 and J usage is TRBJ2-1; 12 positions match TRBD1. The sample in question was peripheral blood, obtained 28 days after the second AZD1222 dose. The TCR was taken from an adult who received the AZD1222 COVID-19 vaccine. CDR3 region: CASSKGTGGGEQFF. The CDR3 DNA reads as TGTGCCAGCAGCAAAGGGACAGGGGGCGGTGAGCAGTTCTTC.